These 9 T cell receptor beta chains originate from one sample sequenced in a study of blood T cell repertoires in COVID-19 (dated by TCRdb to the early 2020s). The library was produced with the immunoSEQ multiplex PCR assay. In its TCRdb copy, this immuneACCESS table keeps in-frame sequences only and misses some clones. Where compared with another copy, unresolved V genes explain less than half of these, and the others have no known cause. The sample data list under 250,000 clones, and about four fifths of these were observed just once. 2.5% to 3% of the sample lies in the top ten. Sequenced material: peripheral blood. The receptors stem from a woman aged 40-49 years with active or convalescent COVID-19.

The chain is built from TRBV3-1 (or the pseudogene TRBV3-2) and TRBJ2-7; 7 bases map to TRBD2. CDR1 is LGHDT and CDR2 is YNNKEL in the germline V gene (reference sequence). This CDR3 is 14 amino acids long. V lost 2 bases and J lost 6; bases outside the gene matches: 7. This CDR3 is CASSQTAGEGEQYF. CDR3 nucleotide sequence: TGTGCCAGCAGCCAAACGGCGGGAGAAGGCGAGCAGTACTTC.

The chain uses TRBV7-9 and TRBJ1-5, with D tentatively TRBD1 (5 bases). Trimming left V 3 bases short and J 1 base short, with 7 bases between. Germline lookup yields CDR1 SEHNR and CDR2 FQNEAQ (reference sequence). This CDR3 is 14 amino acids long. CDR3 bases: TGTGCCAGCAGCTTGGCAGGGAGCAATCAGCCCCAGCATTTT. Its protein product is CASSLAGSNQPQHF.

The chain uses TRBV24-1 and TRBJ2-2, with 8 nucleotides matching TRBD1. Germline assignment: CDR1 KGHDR and CDR2 SFDVKD. The V and J ends lost 4 bases and 6 bases, in that order; junction bases with no gene match: 12. The CDR3 is 17 amino acids. DNA of the CDR3: TGTGCCACCAGTGACTGGATGGACAGGGTAGGGGCCGGGGAGCTGTTTTTT. As protein: CATSDWMDRVGAGELFF.

The chain recombines TRBV6-2 or TRBV6-3 with TRBJ2-3; TRBD1 matches 7 bases. The germline V gene encodes CDR1 MNHEY and CDR2 SVGEGT. V gave up 2 bases and J gave up 6 bases; unmatched junction bases: 11. This CDR3 is built from 16 residues. The CDR3 DNA reads as TGTGCCAGCAGTTACGGGACAGTCCGAGGGAAGGATACGCAGTATTTT. It encodes CASSYGTVRGKDTQYF.

The chain uses TRBV23-1 and TRBJ1-2, with D uncertain. TRBV23-1 is an ORF; its function is uncertain. Trimming cost V 2 bases and J 3 bases, with 22 bases left between them. This CDR3 is built from 18 residues. CDR3 residues: CASSQPAPLRGKDYGYTF. In nucleotides, the CDR3 is TGCGCCAGCAGTCAACCTGCCCCCCTCCGAGGGAAAGACTATGGCTACACCTTC.

The chain is built from TRBV10-3 and TRBJ2-7; D is possibly TRBD2 (7 bases). Germline CDR1 and CDR2: ENHRY and SYGVKD. The CDR3 loop spans 16 amino acids. V gave up 6 bases and J gave up 7 bases, with 25 bases separating them. This chain's CDR3 is CAIRTKGGQWTSEQYF. As DNA, the CDR3 is TGTGCCATCAGAACAAAAGGTGGACAGTGGACTAGTGAGCAGTACTTC.

The chain has TRBV21-1 and TRBJ2-4; TRBD2 reflects the table's D call only, with no check against the DNA. TRBV21-1 has pseudogene status. The CDR3 is 15 residues long. This chain's CDR3 is CASSNGRGAKNIQYF. The CDR3 coding sequence is TGTGCCAGCAGCAATGGGAGGGGCGCCAAAAACATTCAGTACTTC.

The V call is TRBV9, the J call TRBJ1-4; D is perhaps TRBD1 (5 bases). This CDR3 has 16 amino acids. V shed 3 bases and J shed 8 bases, with 20 bases lying between them. Per germline, CDR1 SGDLS and CDR2 YYNGEE. CDR3 bases: TGTGCCAGCAGCGAGTCCGCGGGACTCCCGGGAGAAAAACTGTTTTTT. It codes for CASSESAGLPGEKLFF. The full variable domain, rest sourced from reference TRBV9 and TRBJ1-4, is DSGVTQTPKHLITATGQRVTLRCSPRSGDLSVYWYQQSLDQGLQFLIQYYNGEERAKGNILERFSAQQFPDLHSELNLSSLELGDSALYFCASSESAGLPGEKLFFGSGTQLSVL.

Only one count was recorded for this clone. This chain links TRBV27 with TRBJ1-1, with 8 bases matching TRBD1. Germline assignment: CDR1 MNHEY and CDR2 SMNVEV (reference sequence). The V segment lost 6 bases and the J segment 7 bases; nucleotides outside the gene matches: 16. This CDR3 region has 16 residues. CDR3: CASRLTTGARSYEAFF. As DNA, the CDR3 is TGTGCCAGCAGGCTGACGACAGGGGCGAGAAGCTATGAAGCTTTCTTT.